The rows below give T cell receptor beta chains drawn from one sample of a study of Tregs in tolerant kidney transplant recipients. Here immunoSEQ multiplex PCR was the method, and the copy in TCRdb shows in-frame clones only, minus some. This sample has 60,000 to 70,000 clones, with around 90% found just once. The starting material was CD8+ T cells from blood, obtained before the transplant. The receptors stem from a human donor who received a combined kidney and bone marrow transplant. Each CDR3 is given with its conserved first and last residue. Fields, in order: clone size, V gene, D gene, J gene, CDR3 protein, CDR3 DNA. The D gene is left open where the match is weak. Not every row has a clone size; where given, it reads once, few, many or a size class.

>-|TRBV28|-|TRBJ1-3
CASIPFPAPLSPDTIYF
TGTGCCAGCATCCCCTTTCCAGCGCCCCTCAGCCCCGACACCATATATTTT
>once|TRBV7-3|TRBD1|TRBJ2-1
CASSLTGGGQGSNEQFF
TGTGCCAGCAGCTTAACGGGGGGGGGACAGGGGAGCAATGAGCAGTTCTTC
>-|TRBV27|-|TRBJ2-3
CASSLYRVADTQYF
TGTGCCAGCAGTTTATACAGGGTGGCAGATACGCAGTATTTT
>-|TRBV4-3|TRBD2|TRBJ2-5
CASSQLAGQEAQYF
TGCGCCAGCAGCCAATTAGCGGGGCAAGAGGCCCAGTACTTC
>once|TRBV4-1|-|TRBJ2-7
CASSLGHEQYF
TGCGCCAGCAGCCTGGGCCACGAGCAGTACTTC
>-|TRBV4-3|TRBD2|TRBJ2-1
CASSQHTSGLYNEQFF
TGCGCCAGCAGCCAACATACTAGCGGGCTTTACAATGAGCAGTTCTTC
>-|TRBV4-1|TRBD1|TRBJ2-7
CASSPRDRGHEQYF
TGCGCCAGCAGCCCCCGGGACAGGGGGCACGAGCAGTACTTC
>-|TRBV11-3|-|TRBJ1-1
CASSFQGQNTEAFF
TGTGCCAGCAGCTTTCAGGGGCAAAACACTGAAGCTTTCTTT
>-|TRBV28|-|TRBJ1-4
CASSFGLGGREKLFF
TGTGCCAGCAGTTTCGGATTGGGGGGGCGAGAAAAACTGTTTTTT
>-|TRBV4-3|TRBD1|TRBJ2-6
CASSQDRLPGSGANVLTF
TGCGCCAGCAGCCAGGACAGGTTACCAGGCTCTGGGGCCAACGTCCTGACTTTC
>-|TRBV27|-|TRBJ2-7
CASSLYDSYEQYF
TGTGCCAGCAGTTTATATGACAGCTACGAGCAGTACTTC
>-|TRBV5-8|TRBD1|TRBJ2-1
CASSLAGTDNEQFF
TGTGCCAGCAGCTTGGCCGGGACAGACAATGAGCAGTTCTTC
>once|TRBV11-3|-|TRBJ2-3
CASSSAAGTDTQYF
TGTGCCAGCAGCTCAGCGGCGGGAACAGATACGCAGTATTTT